This T cell receptor beta chain was documented in a study of T-cell reconstitution after alpha-beta-depleted transplantation in children. Library preparation (for TCRbeta) was performed with unique molecular identifiers. TCRdb passed the PCR reads through MiXCR, listing each CDR3 protein once. Here the sample spans some 840,000 distinct CDR3 sequences, approximately 15% being singletons. Study-level points and caveats: Approximately two months post-transplant, alpha-beta T cells reportedly originated from several hundred expanded graft clones. The high TCRbeta diversity at day 60 in some patients came from surviving recipient T cells and thymic progenitors. A year had passed since transplant, and T-cell counts and diversity by then came mostly from newly produced T cells.

This clonotype occurred a few times. Its antigen is as yet unknown. The CDR3 length is 15 residues. With V trimmed by 7 bases and J by 2 bases, 10 bases remained unmatched. The germline gives CDR1 LGHDT, CDR2 YNNKEL (reference sequence). This sequence joins TRBV3-1 and TRBJ2-7, with TRBD1 matching over 8 bases. Specimen: PBMCs, mostly from graft donor cells, collected 360 days after TCRalphabeta/CD19-depleted stem cell transplant. The source of this sequence is a male patient younger than 18 who had a stem cell transplant for acute lymphoblastic leukemia, so the T cells may come from the graft donor. This CDR3 reads CASNDWAGGTYEQYF. The CDR3 DNA sequence: TGTGCCAGCAACGATTGGGCAGGGGGCACCTACGAGCAGTACTTC.